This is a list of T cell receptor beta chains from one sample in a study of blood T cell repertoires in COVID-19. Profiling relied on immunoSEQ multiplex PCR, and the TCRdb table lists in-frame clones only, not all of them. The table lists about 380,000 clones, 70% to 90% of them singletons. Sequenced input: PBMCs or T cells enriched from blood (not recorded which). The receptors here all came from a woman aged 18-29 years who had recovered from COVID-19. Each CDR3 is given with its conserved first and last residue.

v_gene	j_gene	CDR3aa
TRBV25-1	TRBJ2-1	CASAPRTSGKYNEQFF
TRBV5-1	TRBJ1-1	CASSSGGVTEAFF
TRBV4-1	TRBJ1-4	CASSQGRNNEKLFF
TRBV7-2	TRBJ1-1	CASSPRQGRYTEAFF
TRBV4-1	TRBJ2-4	CASSPAGLATYIQYF
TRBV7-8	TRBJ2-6	CASSSQAGANVLTF
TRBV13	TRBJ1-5	CASSLGRYSLGQPQHF
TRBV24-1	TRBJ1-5	CATGGGGPSNQPQHF
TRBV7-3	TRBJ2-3	CASSLSGTDTQYF
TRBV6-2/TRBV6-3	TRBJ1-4	CASSYNSGFGEKLFF
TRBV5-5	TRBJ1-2	CASSYFTGRNYGYTF
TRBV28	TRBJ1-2	CASSSDRGLGGYTF